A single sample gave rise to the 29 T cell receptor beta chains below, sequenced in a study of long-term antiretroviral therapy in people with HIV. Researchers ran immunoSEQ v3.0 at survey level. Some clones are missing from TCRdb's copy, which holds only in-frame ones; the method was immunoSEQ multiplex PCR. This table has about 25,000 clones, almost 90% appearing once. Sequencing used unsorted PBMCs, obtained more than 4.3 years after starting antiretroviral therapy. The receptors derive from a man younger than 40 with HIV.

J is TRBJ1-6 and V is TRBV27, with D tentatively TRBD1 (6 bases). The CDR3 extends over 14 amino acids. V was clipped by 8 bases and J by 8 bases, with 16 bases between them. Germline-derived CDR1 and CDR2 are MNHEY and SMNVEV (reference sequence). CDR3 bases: TGTGCCAGCTCCCGGGACACCTACGATTCACCCCTCCACTTT. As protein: CASSRDTYDSPLHF.

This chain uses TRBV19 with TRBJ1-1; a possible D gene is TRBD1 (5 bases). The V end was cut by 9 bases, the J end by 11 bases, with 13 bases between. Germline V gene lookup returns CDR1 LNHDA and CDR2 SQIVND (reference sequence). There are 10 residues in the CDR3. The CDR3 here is CASWGGDAFF. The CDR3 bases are TGTGCCAGCTGGGGGGGTGACGCTTTCTTT. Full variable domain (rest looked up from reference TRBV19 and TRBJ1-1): DGGITQSPKYLFRKEGQNVTLSCEQNLNHDAMYWYRQDPGQGLRLIYYSQIVNDFQKGDIAEGYSVSREKKESFPLTVTSAQKNPTAFYLCASWGGDAFFGQGTRLTVV.

CDR3 in DNA: TGTGCCAGCAGTAGACAGACTTACTACGAGCAGTACTTC. Its translation is CASSRQTYYEQYF. V usage is TRBV6-1 and J usage is TRBJ2-7; possible D gene TRBD1, 5 bases. The V end lost 5 bases, the J end lost 3 bases, and 11 bases lay between the germline ends. Germline CDR1 is MNHNS and CDR2 is SASEGT. The length of the CDR3 is 13 residues.

Here the CDR3 DNA reads TGTGCCAGCAGCCACGGAGGCCCTTACGAGCAGTACTTC. Its protein is CASSHGGPYEQYF. This chain joins TRBV4-2 and TRBJ2-7, with D maybe TRBD2 (5 bases). This CDR3 is 13 amino acids long. V lost 3 bases and J 4 bases, leaving 10 bases between the germline ends. The germline V gene has CDR1 LGHNA and CDR2 YNFKEQ.

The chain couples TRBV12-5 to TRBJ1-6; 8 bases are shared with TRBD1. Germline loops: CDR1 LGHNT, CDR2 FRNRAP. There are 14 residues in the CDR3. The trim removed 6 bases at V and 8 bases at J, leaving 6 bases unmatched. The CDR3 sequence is CASGSGTGDSPLHF. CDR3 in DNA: TGTGCTAGTGGCTCCGGGACAGGAGATTCACCCCTCCACTTT.

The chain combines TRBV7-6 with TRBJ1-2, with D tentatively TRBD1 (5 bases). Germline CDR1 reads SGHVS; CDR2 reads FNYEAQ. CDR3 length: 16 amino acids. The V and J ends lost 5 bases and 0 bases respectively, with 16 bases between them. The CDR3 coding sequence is TGTGCCAGCAGCCCCATGGTGGACAATCCTAACTATGGCTACACCTTC. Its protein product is CASSPMVDNPNYGYTF.

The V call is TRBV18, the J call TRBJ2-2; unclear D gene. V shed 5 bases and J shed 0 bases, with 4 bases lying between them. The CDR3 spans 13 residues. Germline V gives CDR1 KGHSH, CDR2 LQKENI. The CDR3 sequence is CASSKANTGELFF. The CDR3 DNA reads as TGTGCCAGCTCAAAAGCGAACACCGGGGAGCTGTTTTTT.

CDR3 in DNA: TGTGCCAGCAGTGGGGGAGTGCTGGGAGGGCTGGGGGAGCAGTACTTC. Encoded protein: CASSGGVLGGLGEQYF. The gene calls are TRBV6-1 and TRBJ2-7, with 7 bases matching TRBD2. This CDR3 contains 16 residues. V was pared by 4 bases and J by 7 bases, with 16 bases of the junction left unmatched. Germline lookup yields CDR1 MNHNS and CDR2 SASEGT.

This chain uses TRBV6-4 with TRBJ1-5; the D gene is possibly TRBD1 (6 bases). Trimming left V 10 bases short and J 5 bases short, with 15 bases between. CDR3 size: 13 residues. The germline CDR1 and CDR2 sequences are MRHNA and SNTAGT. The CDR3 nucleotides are TGTGCCAACAGGGTTTCTCCCGATCAGCCCCAGCATTTT. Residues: CANRVSPDQPQHF.

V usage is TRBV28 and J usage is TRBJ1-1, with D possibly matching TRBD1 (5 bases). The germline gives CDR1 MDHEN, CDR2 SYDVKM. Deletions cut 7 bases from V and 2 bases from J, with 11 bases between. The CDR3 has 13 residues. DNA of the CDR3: TGTGCCAGCATCGGGCAGGGAAACACTGAAGCTTTCTTT. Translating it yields CASIGQGNTEAFF. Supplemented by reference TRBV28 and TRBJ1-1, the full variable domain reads DVKVTQSSRYLVKRTGEKVFLECVQDMDHENMFWYRQDPGLGLRLIYFSYDVKMKEKGDIPEGYSVSREKKERFSLILESASTNQTSMYLCASIGQGNTEAFFGQGTRLTVV.

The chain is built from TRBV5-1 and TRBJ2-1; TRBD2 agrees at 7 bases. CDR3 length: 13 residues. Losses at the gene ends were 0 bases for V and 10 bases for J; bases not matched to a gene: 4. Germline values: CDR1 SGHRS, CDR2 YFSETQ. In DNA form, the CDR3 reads TGCGCCAGCAGCTTGGCCGTCGGGGGGGAGCAGTTCTTC. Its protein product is CASSLAVGGEQFF.

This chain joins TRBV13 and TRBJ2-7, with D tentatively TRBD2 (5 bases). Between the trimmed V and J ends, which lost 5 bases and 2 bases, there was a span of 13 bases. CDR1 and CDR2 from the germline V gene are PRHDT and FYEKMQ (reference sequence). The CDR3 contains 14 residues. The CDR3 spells CASSPPRDPYEQYF. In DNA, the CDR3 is TGTGCCAGCAGCCCCCCCCGGGATCCCTACGAGCAGTACTTC.

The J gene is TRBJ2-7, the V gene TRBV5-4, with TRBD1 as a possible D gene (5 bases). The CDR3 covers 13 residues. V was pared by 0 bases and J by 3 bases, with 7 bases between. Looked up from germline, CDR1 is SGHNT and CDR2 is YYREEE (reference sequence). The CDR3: CASSLAGFYEQYF. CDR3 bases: TGTGCCAGCAGCTTGGCAGGGTTCTACGAGCAGTACTTC.

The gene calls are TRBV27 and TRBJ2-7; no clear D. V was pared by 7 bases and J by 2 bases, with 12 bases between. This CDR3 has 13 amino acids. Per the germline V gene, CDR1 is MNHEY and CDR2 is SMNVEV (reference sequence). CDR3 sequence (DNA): TGTGCCAGCATGGACCTTCGAACCTACGAGCAGTACTTC. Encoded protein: CASMDLRTYEQYF.

DNA for the CDR3: TGTGCCAGCGAAAGGAATGAAAAACTGTTTTTT. This encodes CASERNEKLFF. V is TRBV6-1 and J is TRBJ1-4; D not certain. The germline CDR1 and CDR2 sequences are MNHNS and SASEGT. Deletions cut 8 bases from V and 5 bases from J, with 6 bases between. CDR3 size: 11 residues.

CDR3 coding DNA: TGTGCCAGCAGCCAATCGAAGGCTCGTGGCAGGCGTTACACTGAAGCTTTCTTT. Protein sequence: CASSQSKARGRRYTEAFF. V gene TRBV16 combines with J gene TRBJ1-1, with D unclear. The CDR3 totals 18 residues. Between the trimmed V and J ends, which lost 0 bases and 3 bases, there was a span of 20 bases. From germline, CDR1 is KGHSY and CDR2 FQNENV.

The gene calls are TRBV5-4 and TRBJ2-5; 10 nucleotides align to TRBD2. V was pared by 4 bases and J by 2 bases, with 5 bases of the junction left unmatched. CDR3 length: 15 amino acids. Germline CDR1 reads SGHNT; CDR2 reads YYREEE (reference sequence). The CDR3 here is CASSPGLAAQETQYF. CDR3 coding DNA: TGTGCCAGCAGCCCAGGACTAGCGGCACAAGAGACCCAGTACTTC.

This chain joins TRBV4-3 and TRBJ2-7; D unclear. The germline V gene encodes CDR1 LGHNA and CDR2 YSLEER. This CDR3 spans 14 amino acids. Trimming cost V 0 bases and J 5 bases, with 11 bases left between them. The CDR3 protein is CASSQEPQRNEQYF. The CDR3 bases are TGCGCCAGCAGCCAAGAGCCCCAGAGGAACGAGCAGTACTTC.

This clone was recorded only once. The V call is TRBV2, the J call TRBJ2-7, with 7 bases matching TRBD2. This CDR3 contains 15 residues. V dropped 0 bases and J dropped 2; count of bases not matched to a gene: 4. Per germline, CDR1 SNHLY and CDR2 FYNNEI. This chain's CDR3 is CASSEAASGAYEQYF. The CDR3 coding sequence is TGTGCCAGCAGTGAAGCGGCTAGCGGAGCCTACGAGCAGTACTTC.

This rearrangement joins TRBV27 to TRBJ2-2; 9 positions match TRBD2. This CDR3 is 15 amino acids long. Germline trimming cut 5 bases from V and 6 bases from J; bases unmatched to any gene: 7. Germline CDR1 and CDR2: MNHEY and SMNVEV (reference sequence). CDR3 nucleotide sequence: TGTGCCAGCAGTGGGACTAGCTTTGGGGCCGGGGAGCTGTTTTTT. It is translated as CASSGTSFGAGELFF.

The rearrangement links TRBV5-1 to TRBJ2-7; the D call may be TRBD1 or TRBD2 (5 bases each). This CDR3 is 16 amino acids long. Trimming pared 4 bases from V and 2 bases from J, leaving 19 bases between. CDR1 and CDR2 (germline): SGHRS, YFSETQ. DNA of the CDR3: TGCGCCAGCAGCCGTAGGGGCAGGGACCAGCCCTACGAGCAGTACTTC. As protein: CASSRRGRDQPYEQYF.

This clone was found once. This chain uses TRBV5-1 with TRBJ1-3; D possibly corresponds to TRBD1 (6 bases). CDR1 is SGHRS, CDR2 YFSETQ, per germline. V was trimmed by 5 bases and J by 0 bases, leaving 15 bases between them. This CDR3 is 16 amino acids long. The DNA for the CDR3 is TGCGCCAGCAGTTTACAGGGCGCCAGCTCTGGAAACACCATATATTTT. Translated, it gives CASSLQGASSGNTIYF.

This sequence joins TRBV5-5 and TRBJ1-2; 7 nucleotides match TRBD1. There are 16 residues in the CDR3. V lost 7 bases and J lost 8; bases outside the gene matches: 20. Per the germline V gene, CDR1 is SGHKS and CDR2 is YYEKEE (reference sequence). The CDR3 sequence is CASGPPGGQSFMGYTF. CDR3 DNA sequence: TGTGCCAGCGGTCCCCCTGGGGGACAGTCCTTTATGGGCTACACCTTC.

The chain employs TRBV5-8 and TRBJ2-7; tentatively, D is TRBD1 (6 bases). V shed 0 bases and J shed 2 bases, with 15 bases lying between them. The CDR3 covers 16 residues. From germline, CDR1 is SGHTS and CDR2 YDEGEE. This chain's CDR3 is CASSLGKTGYAYEQYF. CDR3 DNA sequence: TGTGCCAGCAGCTTGGGGAAGACAGGTTACGCCTACGAGCAGTACTTC.

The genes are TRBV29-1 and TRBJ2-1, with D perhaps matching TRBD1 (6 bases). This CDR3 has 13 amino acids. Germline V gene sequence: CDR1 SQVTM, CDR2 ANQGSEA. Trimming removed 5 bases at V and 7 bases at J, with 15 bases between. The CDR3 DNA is TGCAGCGTTCTAGTGGGGGCGCGGAATGAGCAGTTCTTC. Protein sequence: CSVLVGARNEQFF.

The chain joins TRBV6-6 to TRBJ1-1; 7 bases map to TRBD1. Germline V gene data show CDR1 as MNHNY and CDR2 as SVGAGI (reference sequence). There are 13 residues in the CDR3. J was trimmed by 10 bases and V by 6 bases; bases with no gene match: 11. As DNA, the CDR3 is TGTGCCAGCAGCTATGATAGGGGGCCTCGAGCTTTCTTT. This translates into CASSYDRGPRAFF.

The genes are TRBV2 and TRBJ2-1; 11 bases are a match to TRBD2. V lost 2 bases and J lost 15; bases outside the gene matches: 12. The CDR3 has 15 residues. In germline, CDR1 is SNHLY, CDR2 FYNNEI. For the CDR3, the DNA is TGTGCCAGCAGTGAACGGAGCCTAGCGGGAGGAGAGGTGTTCTTC. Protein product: CASSERSLAGGEVFF.

The CDR3 DNA reads TGTGCCAGCAGTACCTCGGACAGTGGCCAGCCCCAGCATTTT. Its protein product is CASSTSDSGQPQHF. The rearrangement joins TRBV6-6 to TRBJ1-5; TRBD1 is a possible D gene (6 bases). V lost 5 bases, J lost 7 bases, and 15 bases lay in between. Germline loops: CDR1 MNHNY, CDR2 SVGAGI (reference sequence). The CDR3 contains 14 residues.

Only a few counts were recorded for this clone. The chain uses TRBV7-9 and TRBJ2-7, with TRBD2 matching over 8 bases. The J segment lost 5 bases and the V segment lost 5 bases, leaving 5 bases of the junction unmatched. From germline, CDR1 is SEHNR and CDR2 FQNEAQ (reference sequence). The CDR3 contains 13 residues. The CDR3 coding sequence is TGTGCCAGCAGCCCTGCGGGGGGAGACGAGCAGTACTTC. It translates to CASSPAGGDEQYF.